Listed below are T cell receptor beta chains from one sample, sequenced in a study of blood T cell repertoires in COVID-19. Libraries were prepared by immunoSEQ multiplex PCR; TCRdb keeps only in-frame clonotypes and omits some of them. The sample records about 140,000 clones, roughly 79% being singletons. Sample: PBMCs or T cells enriched from blood (not recorded which). These receptors were collected from a woman between 45 and 65 years old who had recovered from COVID-19. Each CDR3 is given with its conserved first and last residue. D genes are given only for firm matches. Part of the rows lack a size; the others show once, few, many or a class for expanded clones.

d_call,j_call,cdr3_length,clone_size,v_call,cdr3_aa,cdr3_nt
TRBD2,TRBJ2-3,15,NA,TRBV11-2,CASSHNSGGADTQYF,TGTGCCAGCAGTCATAATAGCGGGGGGGCGGATACGCAGTATTTT
TRBD2,TRBJ2-3,19,once,TRBV6-7,CASSYEVLAGARRFGTQYF,TGTGCCAGCAGTTACGAGGTCCTAGCGGGGGCCCGGAGGTTTGGTACGCAGTATTTT
NA,TRBJ2-7,15,NA,TRBV4-1,CASSQVQGPLYEQYF,TGCGCCAGCAGCCAAGTGCAGGGGCCGCTCTACGAGCAGTACTTC
TRBD2,TRBJ2-1,16,NA,TRBV10-3,CAISESKLAGVGEQFF,TGTGCCATCAGTGAGTCCAAGCTAGCGGGGGTTGGTGAGCAGTTCTTC
NA,TRBJ2-1,15,NA,TRBV7-3,CASSPQGIPRDEQFF,TGTGCCAGCAGCCCGCAGGGGATCCCCCGTGATGAGCAGTTCTTC
NA,TRBJ2-5,17,few,TRBV11-1,CASSLARHGIYQETQYF,TGTGCCAGCAGCTTAGCCCGACACGGTATCTACCAAGAGACCCAGTACTTC
TRBD2,TRBJ2-2,17,once,TRBV9,CASSVAPLAGGPGELFF,TGTGCCAGCAGCGTAGCCCCACTAGCGGGAGGGCCCGGGGAGCTGTTTTTT
NA,TRBJ1-5,12,few,TRBV2,CASSRLEQPQHF,TGTGCCAGCAGTCGTTTAGAGCAGCCCCAGCATTTT
NA,TRBJ2-3,14,many,TRBV2,CASSEGQITDTQYF,TGTGCCAGCAGTGAAGGACAGATCACAGATACGCAGTATTTT
NA,TRBJ2-7,14,NA,TRBV5-8,CASSLGTKTGEQYF,TGTGCCAGCAGCTTAGGCACAAAAACGGGGGAGCAGTACTTC
NA,TRBJ1-6,14,NA,TRBV6-5,CASSYGGALSPLHF,TGTGCCAGCAGTTACGGGGGGGCTCTATCACCCCTCCACTTT
NA,TRBJ2-4,16,NA,TRBV19,CASKRESGIAKNIQYF,TGTGCCAGTAAACGAGAGTCGGGTATAGCCAAAAACATTCAGTACTTC
TRBD2,TRBJ2-1,16,NA,TRBV7-3,CASSLGTSGGLNEQFF,TGTGCCAGCAGCTTGGGGACTAGCGGGGGGTTGAATGAGCAGTTCTTC
TRBD2,TRBJ2-1,18,NA,TRBV7-3,CASSLRASGRTSYNEQFF,TGTGCCAGCAGCTTAAGGGCTAGCGGGAGGACTTCCTACAATGAGCAGTTCTTC
TRBD1,TRBJ2-1,16,NA,TRBV28,CASSIAGDRAGNEQFF,TGTGCCAGCAGTATTGCCGGGGACAGGGCCGGAAATGAGCAGTTCTTC
TRBD1,TRBJ1-1,15,NA,TRBV7-9,CASSPRQGANTEAFF,TGTGCCAGCAGCCCCCGTCAGGGGGCAAACACTGAAGCTTTCTTT
TRBD2,TRBJ2-3,11,NA,TRBV20-1,CSATSRDTQYF,TGCAGTGCGACTAGCCGCGATACGCAGTATTTT
TRBD2,TRBJ2-7,16,NA,TRBV2,CASSVMSSGPTYEQYF,TGTGCCAGCAGTGTGATGAGTAGCGGGCCTACCTACGAGCAGTACTTC
NA,TRBJ1-5,13,NA,TRBV3-1/TRBV3-2,CASSQFVQGGRHF,TGTGCCAGCAGCCAGTTTGTCCAAGGGGGAAGGCATTTT